What follows are 4 T cell receptor beta chains derived from one specimen sequenced in a study of T-cell reconstitution after alpha-beta-depleted transplantation in children. A library of TCRbeta sequences, prepared with unique molecular identifiers, was generated. MiXCR, run by TCRdb on the PCR reads, gives a single entry per CDR3 protein. Here the sample spans hundreds of thousands of distinct CDR3 sequences, over 10% being singletons. The sequencing used PBMCs, mostly from graft donor cells, collected 360 days after TCRalphabeta/CD19-depleted stem cell transplant. The receptors here all came from a male patient aged 5 to 17 who had a stem cell transplant for acute myeloid leukemia, so the T cells may come from the graft donor.

The CDR3 here is CASTPARVAYNEQFF. In DNA form, the CDR3 reads TGTGCCAGCACTCCGGCGCGGGTAGCCTACAATGAGCAGTTCTTC. The gene calls are TRBV2 and TRBJ2-1; D may be TRBD2 (5 bases). The V end was cut by 7 bases, the J end by 2 bases, with 15 bases between. CDR1 is SNHLY, CDR2 FYNNEI, per germline. The CDR3 is 15 amino acids. Filled out from reference TRBV2 and TRBJ2-1, the complete variable domain reads EPEVTQTPSHQVTQMGQEVILRCVPISNHLYFYWYRQILGQKVEFLVSFYNNEISEKSEIFDDQFSVERPDGSNFTLKIRSTKLEDSAMYFCASTPARVAYNEQFFGPGTRLTVL.

This clonotype showed up just a few times. The J gene is TRBJ2-5, the V gene TRBV29-1; D remains unclear. V shed 6 bases and J shed 5 bases, with 10 bases lying between them. Germline V lookup: CDR1 SQVTM, CDR2 ANQGSEA. The CDR3 sequence is 11 residues long. In DNA form, the CDR3 reads TGCAGCGTCGCGTACCGGGAGACCCAGTACTTC. The encoded protein is CSVAYRETQYF.

This clonotype was counted many times. This chain joins TRBV4-3 and TRBJ2-3; TRBD2 matches at 10 bases. J lost 0 bases, V lost 0 bases, and 9 bases had no gene match. This CDR3 is 19 amino acids long. The germline gives CDR1 LGHNA, CDR2 YSLEER. CDR3 sequence reads: CASSQDVASGSSSTDTQYF. CDR3 DNA sequence: TGCGCCAGCAGCCAAGATGTGGCTAGCGGGAGTTCGAGCACAGATACGCAGTATTTT.

This clonotype was detected a few times. The chain has TRBV24-1 and TRBJ2-3, with 12 nucleotides matching TRBD1. V shed 0 bases, J shed 4 bases, and the junction held 7 bases outside the gene matches. The CDR3 covers 18 residues. Looked up from germline, CDR1 is KGHDR and CDR2 is SFDVKD. CDR3 residues: CATSDLDGTGGLADTQYF. The CDR3 DNA reads TGTGCCACCAGTGATTTGGATGGGACAGGGGGCTTGGCAGATACGCAGTATTTT.